This T cell receptor beta chain was sequenced during a study of T cell responses to AZD1222 COVID-19 vaccine. Study-wide results and limits: Females outnumbered males among donors, who were mostly white British; clonal diversity was possibly underestimated.

Libraries were prepared by immunoSEQ multiplex PCR; TCRdb keeps only in-frame clonotypes and omits some of them. The table includes about 190,000 clones, roughly 91% detected once. This clone has just one count. Its specificity is not known. The clonotype originates from an adult in good health. The sample here was peripheral blood, taken on day 0 of AZD1222 vaccination.

The CDR3 region is CATTPGGDDRASPLHF. CDR3 DNA: TGTGCCACCACCCCTGGGGGTGACGATAGGGCTTCACCCCTCCACTTT. This chain connects TRBV24-1 to TRBJ1-6; D is perhaps TRBD1 (5 bases). Germline V lookup: CDR1 KGHDR, CDR2 SFDVKD. The V gene lost 8 bases and the J gene lost 9 bases, with 22 bases spanning the gap. The CDR3 is 16 amino acids.